This T cell receptor beta chain was identified in a study of T cell responses to AZD1222 COVID-19 vaccine. Study-level findings and limits: The peak T cell response came first, and repertoires were sampled only after it. Reportedly, nearly half of unique spike TCRs recognized epitopes outside B.1.351/B.1.1.7 mutations.

Generated by immunoSEQ multiplex PCR, the TCRdb table keeps only in-frame clones and is missing some. The sample holds about 100,000 clones, about 86% seen once. The CDR3 is 14 residues long. The junction had 8 bases not matched to a gene; V was cut back by 6 bases and J by 4 bases. Germline CDR1 MNHEY, CDR2 SVGAGI. Worth noting for this clone: As yet, its antigen is unknown.

This chain uses TRBV6-5 with TRBJ1-2; 7 positions agree with TRBD1. The specimen was peripheral blood, collected on day 0 of AZD1222 vaccination. The receptor comes from an adult in good health. CDR3 sequence (DNA): TGTGCCAGCAGGCGCGACAGGGAGCTCTATGGCTACACCTTC. This sequence encodes CASRRDRELYGYTF.